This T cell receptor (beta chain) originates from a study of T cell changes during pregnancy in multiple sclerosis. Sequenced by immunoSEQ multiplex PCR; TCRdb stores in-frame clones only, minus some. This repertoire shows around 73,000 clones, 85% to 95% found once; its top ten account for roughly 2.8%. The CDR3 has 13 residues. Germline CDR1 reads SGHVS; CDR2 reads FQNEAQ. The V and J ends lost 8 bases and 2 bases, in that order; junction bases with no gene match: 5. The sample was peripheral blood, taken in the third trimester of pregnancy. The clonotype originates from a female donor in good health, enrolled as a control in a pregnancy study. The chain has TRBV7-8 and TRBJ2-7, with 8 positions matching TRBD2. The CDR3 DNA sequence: TGTGCCAGCGGGAGCGGGAGTGCCTACGAGCAGTACTTC. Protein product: CASGSGSAYEQYF.